Below, 11 T cell receptor beta chains from the same sample are listed, as sequenced in a study of blood T cell repertoires in COVID-19. Using immunoSEQ multiplex PCR, the repertoire was profiled, and TCRdb retains in-frame clones only, with some absent. The sample yields over 90,000 clones, 84% seen once. Sequenced input: peripheral blood. These receptors all stem from a human donor in a cohort sampled during active or convalescent COVID-19.

The V call is TRBV15, the J call TRBJ2-7; 11 bases agree with TRBD1. Germline trimming cut 5 bases from V and 3 bases from J; bases unmatched to any gene: 6. Germline V gene sequence: CDR1 LNHNV, CDR2 YYDKDF (reference sequence). There are 15 residues in the CDR3. The CDR3 loop is CATSRLGQGVYEQYF. The CDR3 DNA reads TGTGCCACCAGCCGTCTGGGACAGGGGGTCTACGAGCAGTACTTC.

This clone was found a few times. The gene calls are TRBV12-5 and TRBJ2-1; TRBD2 aligns across 8 bases. With V trimmed by 0 bases and J by 6 bases, 7 bases remained unmatched. The germline CDR1 and CDR2 sequences are LGHNT and FRNRAP. The CDR3 is 16 amino acids. In DNA, the CDR3 is TGTGCTAGTGGTTTGGTACCGGCGGGGGGACTCAATGAGCAGTTCTTC. This encodes CASGLVPAGGLNEQFF.

The chain recombines TRBV15 with TRBJ2-2, with D possibly TRBD2 on 5 matching bases. Between the trimmed V and J ends, which lost 8 bases and 2 bases, there was a span of 9 bases. The CDR3 is made up of 13 amino acids. Per the germline V gene, CDR1 is LNHNV and CDR2 is YYDKDF (reference sequence). Here the CDR3 reads CATSGGNTGELFF. In nucleotides, the CDR3 is TGTGCCACCTCAGGAGGTAACACCGGGGAGCTGTTTTTT.

The rearrangement joins TRBV4-1 to TRBJ2-7; TRBD1 agrees at 8 bases. Per the germline V gene, CDR1 is MGHRA and CDR2 is YSYEKL. This CDR3 contains 15 residues. V lost 4 bases to trimming and J lost 2 bases; unmatched junction nucleotides: 7. For the CDR3, the DNA is TGCGCCAGCAGCCGGACAGGACAGGGAACCTACGAGCAGTACTTC. As protein: CASSRTGQGTYEQYF.

The genes are TRBV5-4 and TRBJ2-7, with 10 bases matching TRBD1. Germline-derived CDR1 and CDR2 are SGHNT and YYREEE (reference sequence). This CDR3 contains 15 residues. The trim removed 5 bases at V and 2 bases at J, leaving 7 bases unmatched. The CDR3 DNA follows: TGTGCCAGCAGTGCCGTCGGACAGGGGGCCTACGAGCAGTACTTC. Translated: CASSAVGQGAYEQYF.

The chain recombines TRBV5-1 with TRBJ1-2, with D perhaps TRBD1 (5 bases). V was clipped by 1 base and J by 0 bases, with 10 bases between them. In germline, CDR1 is SGHRS, CDR2 YFSETQ. The CDR3 runs to 15 residues. This CDR3 is CASSLSRDSNYGYTF. In nucleotides, the CDR3 is TGCGCCAGCAGCTTGAGTAGGGACTCTAACTATGGCTACACCTTC. The variable domain in full, with the rest retrieved from reference TRBV5-1 and TRBJ1-2, is KAGVTQTPRYLIKTRGQQVTLSCSPISGHRSVSWYQQTPGQGLQFLFEYFSETQRNKGNFPGRFSGRQFSNSRSEMNVSTLELGDSALYLCASSLSRDSNYGYTFGSGTRLTVV.

The V call is TRBV5-6, the J call TRBJ2-7; 7 bases line up with TRBD1. This CDR3 has 16 residues. J gave up 7 bases and V 0 bases, and 13 bases lay outside the gene matches. Germline V gene sequence: CDR1 SGHDT, CDR2 YYEEEE. The CDR3 sequence is CASSLEPRGRASEQYF. The CDR3 DNA reads as TGTGCCAGCAGCTTGGAACCGAGGGGGCGAGCGTCGGAGCAGTACTTC. Full variable domain (missing parts from reference TRBV5-6 and TRBJ2-7): DAGVTQSPTHLIKTRGQQVTLRCSPKSGHDTVSWYQQALGQGPQFIFQYYEEEERQRGNFPDRFSGHQFPNYSSELNVNALLLGDSALYLCASSLEPRGRASEQYFGPGTRLTVT.

The CDR3 sequence: CASSTRDIVSNQPQHF. The DNA for the CDR3 is TGTGCCAGTAGTACTCGGGACATCGTTAGCAATCAGCCCCAGCATTTT. The chain couples TRBV19 to TRBJ1-5; perhaps TRBD1 as D (6 bases). The CDR3 extends over 16 amino acids. Trimming took 4 bases from V and 0 from J, leaving 13 bases between them. The germline gives CDR1 LNHDA, CDR2 SQIVND (reference sequence).

The chain uses TRBV10-3 and TRBJ1-5, with TRBD1 matching 10 bases. CDR1 is ENHRY, CDR2 SYGVKD, per germline. After removal of 11 bases from V and 0 bases from J, the junction contained 4 bases not matched to a gene. The CDR3 spans 14 residues. The CDR3, as DNA: TGTGCCGGGGACAGGGGAGGTAGCAATCAGCCCCAGCATTTT. Its protein is CAGDRGGSNQPQHF.

The chain links TRBV9 to TRBJ1-5, with 9 bases that match TRBD1. Germline V gene sequence: CDR1 SGDLS, CDR2 YYNGEE. The V segment lost 4 bases and the J segment 4 bases; nucleotides outside the gene matches: 3. The CDR3 contains 14 residues. This CDR3 reads CASSYGQGNQPQHF. CDR3 nucleotides: TGTGCCAGCAGCTACGGACAGGGGAATCAGCCCCAGCATTTT. Variable domain in full (rest from reference TRBV9 and TRBJ1-5): DSGVTQTPKHLITATGQRVTLRCSPRSGDLSVYWYQQSLDQGLQFLIQYYNGEERAKGNILERFSAQQFPDLHSELNLSSLELGDSALYFCASSYGQGNQPQHFGDGTRLSIL.

This sequence joins TRBV7-9 and TRBJ1-6, with a weak D call TRBD1 (6 bases). Per germline, CDR1 SEHNR and CDR2 FQNEAQ (reference sequence). This CDR3 is built from 16 residues. V lost 5 bases and J lost 9, with 20 bases in between. The CDR3 DNA reads TGTGCCAGCAGCCCAGGGGAGGGCTCCAGTCGTTCACCCCTCCACTTT. Translation gives CASSPGEGSSRSPLHF. The full variable domain, with the rest looked up from reference TRBV7-9 and TRBJ1-6, is DTGVSQNPRHKITKRGQNVTFRCDPISEHNRLYWYRQTLGQGPEFLTYFQNEAQLEKSRLLSDRFSAERPKGSFSTLEIQRTEQGDSAMYLCASSPGEGSSRSPLHFGNGTRLTVT.